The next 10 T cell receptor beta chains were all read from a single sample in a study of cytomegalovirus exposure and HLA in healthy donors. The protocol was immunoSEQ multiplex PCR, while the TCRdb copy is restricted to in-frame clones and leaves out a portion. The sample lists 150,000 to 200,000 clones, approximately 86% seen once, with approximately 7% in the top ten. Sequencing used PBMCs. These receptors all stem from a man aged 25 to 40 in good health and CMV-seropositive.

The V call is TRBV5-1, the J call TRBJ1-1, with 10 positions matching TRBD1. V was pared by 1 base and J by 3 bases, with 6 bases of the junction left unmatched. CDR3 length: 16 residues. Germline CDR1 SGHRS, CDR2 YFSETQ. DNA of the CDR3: TGCGCCAGCAGCTTGACAGCCGGGACAGGGGACACTGAAGCTTTCTTT. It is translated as CASSLTAGTGDTEAFF.

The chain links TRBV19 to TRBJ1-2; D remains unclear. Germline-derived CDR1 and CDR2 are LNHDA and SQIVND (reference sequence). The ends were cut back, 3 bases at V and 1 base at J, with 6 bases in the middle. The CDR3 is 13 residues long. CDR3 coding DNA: TGTGCCAGTAGTATGGTCGATAACTATGGCTACACCTTC. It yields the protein CASSMVDNYGYTF.

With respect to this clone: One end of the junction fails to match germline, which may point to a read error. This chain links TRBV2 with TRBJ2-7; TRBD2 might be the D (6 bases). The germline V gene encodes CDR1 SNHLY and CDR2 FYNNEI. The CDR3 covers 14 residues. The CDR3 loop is CASTEGGSRHEQYF. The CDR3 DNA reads TGTGCCAGCACTGAAGGAGGGTCGAGACACGAGCAGTACTTC.

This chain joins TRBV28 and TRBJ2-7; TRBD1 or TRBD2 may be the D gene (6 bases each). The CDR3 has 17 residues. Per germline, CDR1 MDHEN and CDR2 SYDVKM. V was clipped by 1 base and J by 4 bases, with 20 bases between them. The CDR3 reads CASSLSLGGGAFYEQYF. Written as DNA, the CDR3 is TGTGCCAGCAGTTTATCCCTGGGGGGCGGAGCTTTTTACGAGCAGTACTTC.

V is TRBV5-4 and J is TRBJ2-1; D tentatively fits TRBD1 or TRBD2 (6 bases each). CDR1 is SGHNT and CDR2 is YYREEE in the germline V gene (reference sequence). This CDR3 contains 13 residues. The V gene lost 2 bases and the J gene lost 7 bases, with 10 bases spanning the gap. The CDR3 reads CASSLGGRNEQFF. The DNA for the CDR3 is TGTGCCAGCAGCTTAGGGGGGCGGAATGAGCAGTTCTTC.

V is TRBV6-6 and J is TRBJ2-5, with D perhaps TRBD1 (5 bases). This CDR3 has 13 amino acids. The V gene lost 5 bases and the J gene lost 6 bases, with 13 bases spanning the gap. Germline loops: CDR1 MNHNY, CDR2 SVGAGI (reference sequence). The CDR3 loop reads CASSQGDSKTQYF. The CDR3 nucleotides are TGTGCCAGCAGTCAAGGGGATTCGAAGACCCAGTACTTC.

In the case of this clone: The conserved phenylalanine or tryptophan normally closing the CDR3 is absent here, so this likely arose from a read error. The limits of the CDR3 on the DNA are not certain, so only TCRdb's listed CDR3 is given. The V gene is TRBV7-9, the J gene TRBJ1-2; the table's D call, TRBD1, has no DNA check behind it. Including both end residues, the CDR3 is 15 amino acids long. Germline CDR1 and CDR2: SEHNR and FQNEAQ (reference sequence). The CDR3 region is CASSPTGQGAPFFGA.

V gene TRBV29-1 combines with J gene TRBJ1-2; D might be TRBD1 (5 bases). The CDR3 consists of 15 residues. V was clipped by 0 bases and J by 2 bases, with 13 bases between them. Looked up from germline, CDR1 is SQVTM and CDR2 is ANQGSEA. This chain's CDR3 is CSVEDQRGANYGYTF. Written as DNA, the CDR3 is TGCAGCGTTGAAGATCAGAGAGGGGCGAACTATGGCTACACCTTC.

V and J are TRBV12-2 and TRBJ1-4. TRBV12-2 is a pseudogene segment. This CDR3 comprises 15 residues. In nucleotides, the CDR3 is TGTGCAAGTCGCTTAGTTTTGCATAGGAGAGAAAAACTGTTTTTT. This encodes CASRLVLHRREKLFF.

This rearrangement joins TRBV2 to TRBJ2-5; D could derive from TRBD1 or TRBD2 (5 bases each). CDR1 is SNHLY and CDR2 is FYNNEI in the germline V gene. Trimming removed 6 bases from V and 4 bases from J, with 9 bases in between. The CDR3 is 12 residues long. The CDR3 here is CASRGVVETQYF. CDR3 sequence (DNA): TGTGCCAGCAGGGGGGTCGTAGAGACCCAGTACTTC.